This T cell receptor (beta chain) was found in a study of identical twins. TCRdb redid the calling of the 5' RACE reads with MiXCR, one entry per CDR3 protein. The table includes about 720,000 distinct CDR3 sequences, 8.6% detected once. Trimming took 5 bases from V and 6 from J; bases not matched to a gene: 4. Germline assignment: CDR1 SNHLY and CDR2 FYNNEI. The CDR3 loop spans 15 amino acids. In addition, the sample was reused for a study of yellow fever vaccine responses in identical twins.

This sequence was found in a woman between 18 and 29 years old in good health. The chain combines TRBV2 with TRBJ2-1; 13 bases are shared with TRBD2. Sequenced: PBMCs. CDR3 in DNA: TGTGCCAGCAGTCAAACTAGCGGGGGGGGCAATGAGCAGTTCTTC. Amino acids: CASSQTSGGGNEQFF.